Only one count was recorded for the clone carrying this T cell receptor (beta chain). This entry comes from a study of blood T cell repertoires in COVID-19. Study context: Collection of acute and convalescent COVID-19 samples took place in the United States, Italy and Spain. T cells, B-cell-depleted T cells, or PBMCs provided the cDNA or gDNA that served as material.

Patients in Seattle were enrolled during active infection, then followed longitudinally. The germline CDR1 and CDR2 sequences are SQVTM and ANQGSEA. The CDR3 extends over 16 amino acids. The trim removed 6 bases at V and 4 bases at J, leaving 15 bases unmatched. Original processing notes: The authors estimated nucleated cell counts from reference gene primer amplification. Here immunoSEQ multiplex PCR was the method, and the copy in TCRdb shows in-frame clones only, minus some. The V and J calls and the clone size are those of that table, but D and trimming were determined from the DNA. The sample has over 450,000 clones; about 89% are singletons.

This sequence originates from a woman in her fifties or sixties with COVID-19, enrolled during active disease. The chain links TRBV29-1 to TRBJ2-5, with 9 bases matching TRBD2. Input material: peripheral blood. The CDR3 spells CSVRAFLGGGAETQYF. CDR3 DNA sequence: TGCAGCGTCCGCGCTTTTCTAGGCGGGGGGGCAGAGACCCAGTACTTC.